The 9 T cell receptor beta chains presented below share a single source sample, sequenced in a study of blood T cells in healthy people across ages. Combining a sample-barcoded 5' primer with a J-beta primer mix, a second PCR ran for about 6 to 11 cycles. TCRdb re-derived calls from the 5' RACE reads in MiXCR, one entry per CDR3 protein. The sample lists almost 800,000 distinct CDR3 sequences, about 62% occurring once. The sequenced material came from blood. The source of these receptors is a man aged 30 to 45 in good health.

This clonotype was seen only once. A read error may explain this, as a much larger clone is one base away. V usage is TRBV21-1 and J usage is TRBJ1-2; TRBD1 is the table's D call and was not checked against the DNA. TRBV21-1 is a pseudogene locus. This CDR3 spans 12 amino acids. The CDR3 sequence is CASTPWGDGYTF. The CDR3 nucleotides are TGTGCCAGCACCCCTTGGGGGGATGGCTACACCTTC.

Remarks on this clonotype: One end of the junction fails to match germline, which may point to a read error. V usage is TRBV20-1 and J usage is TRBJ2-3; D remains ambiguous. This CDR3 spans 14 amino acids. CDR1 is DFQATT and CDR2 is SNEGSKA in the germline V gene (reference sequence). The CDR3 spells CGARVMVFRDTQYF. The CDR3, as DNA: TGCGGTGCTAGAGTGATGGTTTTCAGAGATACGCAGTATTTT.

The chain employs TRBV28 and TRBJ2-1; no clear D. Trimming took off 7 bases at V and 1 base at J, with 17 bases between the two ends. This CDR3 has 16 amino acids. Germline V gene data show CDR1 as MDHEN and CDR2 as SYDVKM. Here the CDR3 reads CASNMGPGRSYNEQFF. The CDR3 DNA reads TGTGCCAGCAACATGGGCCCGGGTCGGTCCTACAATGAGCAGTTCTTC.

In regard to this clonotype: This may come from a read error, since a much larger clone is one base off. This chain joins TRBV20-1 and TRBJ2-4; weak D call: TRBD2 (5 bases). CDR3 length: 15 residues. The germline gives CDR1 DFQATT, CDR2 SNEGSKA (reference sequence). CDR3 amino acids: CSTRAAQAIKNIQYF. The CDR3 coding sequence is TGCAGTACTAGAGCGGCGCAGGCAATCAAAAACATTCAGTACTTC.

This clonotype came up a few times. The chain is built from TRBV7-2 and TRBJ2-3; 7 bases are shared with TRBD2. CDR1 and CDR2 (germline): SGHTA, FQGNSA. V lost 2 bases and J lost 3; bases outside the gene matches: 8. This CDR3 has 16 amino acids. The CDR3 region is CASSLRSSGLTDTQYF. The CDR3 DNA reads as TGTGCCAGCAGCTTACGAAGTAGCGGGCTTACAGATACGCAGTATTTT.

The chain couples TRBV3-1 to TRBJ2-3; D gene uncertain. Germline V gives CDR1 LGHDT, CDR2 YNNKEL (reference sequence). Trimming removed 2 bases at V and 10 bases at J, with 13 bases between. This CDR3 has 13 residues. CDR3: CASSQIKGSPQYF. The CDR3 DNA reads TGTGCCAGCAGCCAAATTAAAGGGTCGCCGCAGTATTTT.

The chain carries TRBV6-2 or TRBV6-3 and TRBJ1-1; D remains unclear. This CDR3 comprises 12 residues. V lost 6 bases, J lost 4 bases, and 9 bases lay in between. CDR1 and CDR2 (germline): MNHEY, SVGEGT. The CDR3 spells CASSQWFTEAFF. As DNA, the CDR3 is TGTGCCAGCAGCCAATGGTTCACTGAAGCTTTCTTT.

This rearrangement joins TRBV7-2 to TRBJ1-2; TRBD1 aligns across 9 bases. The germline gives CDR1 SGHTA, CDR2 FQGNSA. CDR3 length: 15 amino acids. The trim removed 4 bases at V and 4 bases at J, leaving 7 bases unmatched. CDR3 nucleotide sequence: TGTGCCAGCAGCTCATCCTTGACAGGGGGCTATGGCTACACCTTC. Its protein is CASSSSLTGGYGYTF.

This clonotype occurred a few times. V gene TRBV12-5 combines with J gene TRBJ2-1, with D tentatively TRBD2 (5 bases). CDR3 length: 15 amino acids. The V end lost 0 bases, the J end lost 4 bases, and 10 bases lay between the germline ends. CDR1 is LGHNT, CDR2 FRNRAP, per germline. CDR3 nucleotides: TGTGCTAGTGGTTTGGTATTAGAGGGTTACAATGAGCAGTTCTTC. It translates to CASGLVLEGYNEQFF.